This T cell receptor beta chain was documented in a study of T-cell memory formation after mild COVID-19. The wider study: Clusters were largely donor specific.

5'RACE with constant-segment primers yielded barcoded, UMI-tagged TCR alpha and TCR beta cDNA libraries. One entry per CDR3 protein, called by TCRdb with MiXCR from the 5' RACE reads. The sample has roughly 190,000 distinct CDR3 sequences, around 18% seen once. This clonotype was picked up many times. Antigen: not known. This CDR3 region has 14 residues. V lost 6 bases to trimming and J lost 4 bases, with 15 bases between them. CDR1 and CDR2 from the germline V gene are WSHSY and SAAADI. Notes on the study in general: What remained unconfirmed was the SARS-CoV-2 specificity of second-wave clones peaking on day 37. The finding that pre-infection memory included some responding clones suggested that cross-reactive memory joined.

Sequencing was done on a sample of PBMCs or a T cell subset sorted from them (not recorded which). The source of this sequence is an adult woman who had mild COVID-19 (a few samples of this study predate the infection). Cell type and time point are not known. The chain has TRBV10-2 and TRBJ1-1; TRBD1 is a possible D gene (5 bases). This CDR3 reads CASRDEGLSTEAFF. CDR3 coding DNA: TGCGCCAGCAGGGACGAGGGGTTGAGCACTGAAGCTTTCTTT.